The present T cell receptor (beta chain) was sequenced within a study of blood T cell repertoires in COVID-19. In the source study's methods: Nucleated cell number was recorded as an estimate derived from reference gene primer amplification. Here immunoSEQ multiplex PCR was the method, and the copy in TCRdb shows in-frame clones only, minus some. V and J calls plus clone size are reproduced from that table; the DNA served to infer D and trimming. The sample records 140,000 to 150,000 clones, around 89% being singletons. This clonotype was obtained from a man in his 60s with active or convalescent COVID-19. The sequenced material came from peripheral blood.

CDR3 region: CAWSVISYNEQFF. The DNA for the CDR3 is TGTGCCTGGAGTGTTATCAGCTACAATGAGCAGTTCTTC. This sequence joins TRBV30 and TRBJ2-1, with D unresolved. The germline gives CDR1 GTSNPN, CDR2 SVGIG (reference sequence). V shed 0 bases and J shed 3 bases, with 6 bases lying between them. The CDR3 spans 13 residues. Full variable domain (missing parts from reference TRBV30 and TRBJ2-1): SQTIHQWPATLVQPVGSPLSLECTVEGTSNPNLYWYRQAAGRGLQLLFYSVGIGQISSEVPQNLSASRPQDRQFILSSKKLLLSDSGFYLCAWSVISYNEQFFGPGTRLTVL.